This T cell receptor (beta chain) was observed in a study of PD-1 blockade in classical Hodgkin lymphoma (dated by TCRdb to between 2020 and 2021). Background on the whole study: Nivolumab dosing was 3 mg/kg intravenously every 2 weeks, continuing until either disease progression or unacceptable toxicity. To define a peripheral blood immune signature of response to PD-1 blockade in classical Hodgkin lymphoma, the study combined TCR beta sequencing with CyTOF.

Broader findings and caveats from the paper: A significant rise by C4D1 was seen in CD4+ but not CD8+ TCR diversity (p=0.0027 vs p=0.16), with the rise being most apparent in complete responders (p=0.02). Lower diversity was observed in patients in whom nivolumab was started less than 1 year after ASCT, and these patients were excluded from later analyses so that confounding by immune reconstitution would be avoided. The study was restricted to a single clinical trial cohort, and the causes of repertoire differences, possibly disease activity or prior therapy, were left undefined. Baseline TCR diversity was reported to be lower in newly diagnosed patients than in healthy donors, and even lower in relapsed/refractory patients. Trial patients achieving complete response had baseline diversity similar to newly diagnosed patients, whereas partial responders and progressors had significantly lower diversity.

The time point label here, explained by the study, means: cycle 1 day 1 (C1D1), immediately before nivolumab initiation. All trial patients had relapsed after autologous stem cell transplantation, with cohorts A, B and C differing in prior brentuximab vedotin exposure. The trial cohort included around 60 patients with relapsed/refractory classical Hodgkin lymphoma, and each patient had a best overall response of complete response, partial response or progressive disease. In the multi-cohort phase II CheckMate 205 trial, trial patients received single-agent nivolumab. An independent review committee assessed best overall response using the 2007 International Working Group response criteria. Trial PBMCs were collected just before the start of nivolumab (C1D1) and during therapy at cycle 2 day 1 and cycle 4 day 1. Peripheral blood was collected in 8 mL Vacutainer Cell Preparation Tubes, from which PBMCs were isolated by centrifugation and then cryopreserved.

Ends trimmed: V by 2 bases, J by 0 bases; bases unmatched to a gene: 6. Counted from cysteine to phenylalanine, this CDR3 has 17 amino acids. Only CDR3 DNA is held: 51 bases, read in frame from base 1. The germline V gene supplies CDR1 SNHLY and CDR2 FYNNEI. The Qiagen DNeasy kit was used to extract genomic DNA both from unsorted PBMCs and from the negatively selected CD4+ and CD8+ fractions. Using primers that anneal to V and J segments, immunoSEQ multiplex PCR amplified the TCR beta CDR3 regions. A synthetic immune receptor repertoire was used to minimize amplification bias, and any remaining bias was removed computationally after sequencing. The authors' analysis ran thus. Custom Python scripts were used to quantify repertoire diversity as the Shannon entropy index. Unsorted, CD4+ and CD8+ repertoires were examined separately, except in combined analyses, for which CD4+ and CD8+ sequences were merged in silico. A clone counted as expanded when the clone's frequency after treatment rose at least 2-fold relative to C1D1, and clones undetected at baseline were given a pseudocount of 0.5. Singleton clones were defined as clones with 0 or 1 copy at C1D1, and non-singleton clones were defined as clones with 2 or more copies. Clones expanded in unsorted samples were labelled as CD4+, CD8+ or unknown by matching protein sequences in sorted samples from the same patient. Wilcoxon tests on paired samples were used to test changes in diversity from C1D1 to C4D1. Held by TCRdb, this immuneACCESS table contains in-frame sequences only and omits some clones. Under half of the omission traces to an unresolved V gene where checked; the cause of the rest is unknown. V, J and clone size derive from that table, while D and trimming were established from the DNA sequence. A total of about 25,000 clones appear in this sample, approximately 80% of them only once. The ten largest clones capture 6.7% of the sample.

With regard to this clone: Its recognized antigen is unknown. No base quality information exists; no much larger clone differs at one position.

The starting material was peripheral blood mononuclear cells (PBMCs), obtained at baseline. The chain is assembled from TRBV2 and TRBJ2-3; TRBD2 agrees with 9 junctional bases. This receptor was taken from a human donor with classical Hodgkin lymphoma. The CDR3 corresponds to CASSEFRLAGSTDTQYF. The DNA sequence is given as TGTGCCAGCAGTGAATTTCGCCTAGCGGGGAGCACAGATACGCAGTATTTT.